The rows below give T cell receptor beta chains drawn from one sample of a study of OX40 agonist ivuxolimab in advanced cancers. The data were produced by immunoSEQ multiplex PCR, yet TCRdb's version contains in-frame clones alone and is incomplete. This table holds tens of thousands of clones, about nine tenths found once. Specimen: CD4+ or CD8+ T cells sorted from blood, collected in a trial of the OX40 agonist ivuxolimab. Every receptor here comes from an adult with an advanced solid tumor such as melanoma, head and neck, liver or kidney cancer. The conserved cysteine and the conserved F or W are not part of the CDR3 here. Each record gives: V gene, CDR3 protein.

TRBV7-8	ASSLEIQGGTEAF
TRBV10-2	ASSDLGTGELF
TRBV7-2	ASSLGVNYGYT
TRBV9	ASSKRDRTYEQY
TRBV5-4	ASSSRSAPYEQY
TRBV9	ASSVGVGGASNEQF
TRBV5-1	ASSLVSLAGLIMADTQY
TRBV5-1	ASSPGGAFSYEQY
TRBV21-1	ASSKEWKAGQETQY
TRBV6-6	ASSRQGEGETQY
TRBV4-1	ASGLAGGYEQY
TRBV27	ASSLGLAGYNEQF
TRBV27	ASQGTGTGIYEQY
TRBV6-9	ASRTTGLNGNTIY
TRBV7-3	ASSLIQGGELF
TRBV27	ASRTGGNSPLH
TRBV4-1	ASSQVGPPSNEQF
TRBV7-3	ASSALGTGETEAF
TRBV27	ASSSQGPYNEQF
TRBV18	ASSPLQGAMNTEAF
TRBV5-1	ASSLDRGAPY
TRBV28	ASTGEIYNEQF
TRBV7-2	ASSPRWGRTDTQY
TRBV6-5	ASSYTGDGGELF
TRBV9	ASSAGRPKGNTGELF
TRBV7-9	ASSWDSSNQPQH
TRBV6-4	ASSGGDTDTQY
TRBV5-6	ASSLGAINYGYT